The 23 T cell receptor beta chains reported below all come from one sample, sequenced in a study of blood T cell repertoires in COVID-19. Using immunoSEQ multiplex PCR, the repertoire was profiled, and TCRdb retains in-frame clones only, with some absent. The data contain 40,000 to 55,000 clones, 70% to 90% of them singletons. Sequencing was carried out using peripheral blood. The receptors come from a man aged 45-65 years with active COVID-19.

The chain joins TRBV18 to TRBJ2-3; D is undetermined. Trimming left V 3 bases short and J 2 bases short, with 9 bases between. The germline gives CDR1 KGHSH, CDR2 LQKENI. CDR3 size: 14 residues. CDR3 nucleotides: TGTGCCAGCTCACCGGCAACAGACACAGATACGCAGTATTTT. Amino acid sequence: CASSPATDTDTQYF.

This chain uses TRBV6-2 or TRBV6-3 with TRBJ1-2; tentative D call: TRBD1 (5 bases). V was clipped by 2 bases and J by 8 bases, with 15 bases between them. CDR3 size: 14 residues. CDR1 and CDR2 from the germline V gene are MNHEY and SVGEGT. The CDR3, as DNA: TGTGCCAGCAGTTACGGACAATTGATGAGAGGCTACACCTTC. Translation: CASSYGQLMRGYTF.

The rearrangement links TRBV5-1 to TRBJ2-2, with 10 bases matching TRBD2. The J segment lost 1 base and the V segment lost 4 bases, leaving 4 bases of the junction unmatched. The CDR3 is 16 amino acids. Germline CDR1 reads SGHRS; CDR2 reads YFSETQ. CDR3 in DNA: TGCGCCAGCAGCCTCCGGACTAGCGGGAACACCGGGGAGCTGTTTTTT. This encodes CASSLRTSGNTGELFF.

The chain employs TRBV27 and TRBJ1-2, with 8 bases aligning to TRBD1. The CDR3 has 14 amino acids. Germline-derived CDR1 and CDR2 are MNHEY and SMNVEV (reference sequence). V lost 6 bases to trimming and J lost 9 bases; unmatched junction nucleotides: 12. CDR3 DNA: TGTGCCAGCAGCTTGAGCCCGGGACAGGCAAGCTACACCTTC. Protein sequence: CASSLSPGQASYTF.

The chain joins TRBV6-5 to TRBJ2-7, with no clear D. Trimming took off 0 bases at V and 0 bases at J, with 9 bases between the two ends. Germline V lookup: CDR1 MNHEY, CDR2 SVGAGI. The CDR3 spans 15 residues. The CDR3 region has the DNA TGTGCCAGCAGTTACTCTAGTTACGGCTCCTACGAGCAGTACTTC. As protein: CASSYSSYGSYEQYF.

The chain joins TRBV21-1 to TRBJ2-7; TRBD1 was called by the table and not checked on the DNA. TRBV21-1 is termed a pseudogene. This CDR3 contains 13 residues. CDR3 in DNA: TGTGCCAGCAGCAGGCAGGGCTCCTACGAGCAGTACTTC. Protein: CASSRQGSYEQYF.

The chain is built from TRBV27 and TRBJ2-2, with 8 nucleotides matching TRBD2. The CDR3 is 18 residues long. The germline V gene encodes CDR1 MNHEY and CDR2 SMNVEV (reference sequence). Trimming removed 4 bases from V and 0 bases from J; junction bases left unmatched: 10. The CDR3: CASSSPGRARPNTGELFF. CDR3 in DNA: TGTGCCAGCAGTTCTCCCGGGAGGGCCCGACCGAACACCGGGGAGCTGTTTTTT.

The chain is built from TRBV29-1 and TRBJ2-5, with D perhaps matching TRBD1 (6 bases). The CDR3 extends over 12 amino acids. Trimming shortened V by 6 bases and J by 5 bases, and 13 bases separated the two germline ends. Germline V gives CDR1 SQVTM, CDR2 ANQGSEA. CDR3 sequence: CSVNQGIETQYF. CDR3 in DNA: TGCAGCGTCAACCAGGGGATCGAGACCCAGTACTTC.

This rearrangement joins TRBV28 to TRBJ2-7, with 8 bases lining up with TRBD1. Germline V CDR1 and CDR2: MDHEN, SYDVKM. This CDR3 contains 14 residues. The V gene end was trimmed by 2 bases and the J gene end by 5 bases; junction bases not matched to a gene: 5. CDR3 in DNA: TGTGCCAGCAGTTTACAGGGGGCGAAGGACGAGCAGTACTTC. Residues: CASSLQGAKDEQYF. The complete variable domain, with remaining parts taken from reference TRBV28 and TRBJ2-7, reads DVKVTQSSRYLVKRTGEKVFLECVQDMDHENMFWYRQDPGLGLRLIYFSYDVKMKEKGDIPEGYSVSREKKERFSLILESASTNQTSMYLCASSLQGAKDEQYFGPGTRLTVT.

The V call is TRBV11-2, the J call TRBJ1-1; possibly TRBD1 for D (6 bases). The CDR3 contains 17 residues. The V and J ends lost 6 bases and 1 base respectively, with 21 bases between them. Germline CDR1 SGHAT, CDR2 FQNNGV. The CDR3 bases are TGTGCCAGCAGTAAGAATCTCCTCGGACAGACGAACACTGAAGCTTTCTTT. Amino acid sequence: CASSKNLLGQTNTEAFF.

The V and J genes are TRBV28 and TRBJ1-1, with D hard to call. CDR1 and CDR2 from the germline V gene are MDHEN and SYDVKM. The ends were cut back, 1 base at V and 0 bases at J, with 9 bases in the middle. This CDR3 has 15 residues. The CDR3, as DNA: TGTGCCAGCAGTTTATCTGAGAGCATGAACACTGAAGCTTTCTTT. It codes for CASSLSESMNTEAFF.

This chain uses TRBV3-1 (or the pseudogene TRBV3-2) with TRBJ1-3, with D tentatively TRBD1 (5 bases). The CDR3 runs to 16 residues. Germline loops: CDR1 LGHDT, CDR2 YNNKEL (reference sequence). Trimming pared 0 bases from V and 2 bases from J, leaving 11 bases between. The CDR3 nucleotides read TGTGCCAGCAGCCAAGAATACGGAGGGGCTGGAAACACCATATATTTT. It translates to CASSQEYGGAGNTIYF.

The V and J genes are TRBV5-6 and TRBJ2-3; 8 bases are a match to TRBD2. Germline trimming cut 2 bases from V and 1 base from J; bases unmatched to any gene: 6. Germline V gene lookup returns CDR1 SGHDT and CDR2 YYEEEE. The length of the CDR3 is 16 residues. CDR3 in amino acids: CASSLAGAGGTDTQYF. The CDR3 DNA sequence: TGTGCCAGCAGCTTAGCGGGGGCGGGTGGCACAGATACGCAGTATTTT.

The V and J genes are TRBV25-1 and TRBJ1-1, with a weak D call TRBD1 (6 bases). The CDR3 contains 14 residues. Per germline, CDR1 MGHDK and CDR2 SYGVNS. Trimming left V 7 bases short and J 1 base short, with 13 bases between. The CDR3 DNA is TGTGCCAGCAAGGACAGAAGTCCGAACACTGAAGCTTTCTTT. Protein: CASKDRSPNTEAFF.

The chain links TRBV4-2 to TRBJ1-2; 8 bases line up with TRBD1. This CDR3 spans 14 amino acids. The V and J ends lost 3 bases and 6 bases, in that order; junction bases with no gene match: 6. Germline V lookup: CDR1 LGHNA, CDR2 YNFKEQ. The CDR3 here is CASSQATGVNGYTF. CDR3 sequence (DNA): TGTGCCAGCAGCCAGGCGACAGGGGTTAATGGCTACACCTTC.

DNA for the CDR3: TGTGCAAGTCGCCGAGAGGTGGGCACTGAAGCTTTCTTT. Its translation: CASRREVGTEAFF. The V call is TRBV12-2, the J call TRBJ1-1. TRBV12-2 is assigned pseudogene status. The CDR3 is made up of 13 amino acids.

With respect to this clone: Other DNA variants within this sample encode the same CDR3. The J gene is TRBJ1-3, the V gene TRBV6-5; D is undetermined. V gave up 6 bases and J gave up 0 bases, with 6 bases separating them. The germline gives CDR1 MNHEY, CDR2 SVGAGI. The CDR3 is 13 residues long. The DNA of the CDR3 is TGTGCCAGCAGACGGGTCTCTGGAAACACCATATATTTT. Translated, it gives CASRRVSGNTIYF.

This chain uses TRBV11-2 with TRBJ2-2, with 13 nucleotides matching TRBD2. The J segment lost 7 bases and the V segment lost 5 bases, leaving 7 bases of the junction unmatched. The CDR3 loop spans 16 amino acids. CDR1 is SGHAT and CDR2 is FQNNGV in the germline V gene. The CDR3 here is CASSTRLAGGGGELFF. CDR3 sequence (DNA): TGTGCCAGCAGCACGCGACTAGCGGGGGGTGGCGGGGAGCTGTTTTTT.

This clone was recorded a few times. V usage is TRBV5-1 and J usage is TRBJ1-2; TRBD1 is a possible D gene (5 bases). Germline V lookup: CDR1 SGHRS, CDR2 YFSETQ. With 4 bases removed from V and 8 bases from J, the gap between germline ends came to 15 bases. The CDR3 contains 13 residues. The CDR3 DNA is TGCGCCAGCAGCGTTGGACACTCAAACGGCTACACCTTC. It translates to CASSVGHSNGYTF. Complete variable domain (other parts from reference TRBV5-1 and TRBJ1-2): KAGVTQTPRYLIKTRGQQVTLSCSPISGHRSVSWYQQTPGQGLQFLFEYFSETQRNKGNFPGRFSGRQFSNSRSEMNVSTLELGDSALYLCASSVGHSNGYTFGSGTRLTVV.

The chain uses TRBV18 and TRBJ1-3; D is perhaps TRBD1 (6 bases). Germline V gene lookup returns CDR1 KGHSH and CDR2 LQKENI. The V gene lost 3 bases and the J gene lost 1 base, with 13 bases spanning the gap. This CDR3 has 16 residues. CDR3 coding DNA: TGTGCCAGCTCACCCAAACAGGGTACTTCTGGAAACACCATATATTTT. This gives the protein CASSPKQGTSGNTIYF.

This chain uses TRBV7-9 with TRBJ2-7; the D gene is possibly TRBD1 (6 bases). The CDR3 consists of 14 residues. Germline V gene lookup returns CDR1 SEHNR and CDR2 FQNEAQ (reference sequence). Deletions cut 2 bases from V and 5 bases from J, with 13 bases between. This CDR3 is CASSLSPEGDEQYF. The CDR3 DNA reads TGTGCCAGCAGCTTATCACCAGAGGGGGACGAGCAGTACTTC.

This rearrangement joins TRBV2 to TRBJ1-2, with D tentatively TRBD1 (5 bases). The CDR3 runs to 15 residues. Trimming pared 5 bases from V and 0 bases from J, leaving 13 bases between. The germline CDR1 and CDR2 sequences are SNHLY and FYNNEI. CDR3 DNA: TGTGCCAGCAGTTCTTCACAGGCAGCTAACTATGGCTACACCTTC. Amino acid sequence: CASSSSQAANYGYTF.

This sequence joins TRBV20-1 and TRBJ2-3; 9 nucleotides align to TRBD2. Germline V CDR1 and CDR2: DFQATT, SNEGSKA (reference sequence). V was clipped by 3 bases and J by 0 bases; unmatched bases: 10. The CDR3 spans 17 residues. The CDR3 reads CSASPAGGTPSTDTQYF. The CDR3 bases are TGCAGTGCTAGTCCAGCGGGGGGAACCCCTAGCACAGATACGCAGTATTTT.